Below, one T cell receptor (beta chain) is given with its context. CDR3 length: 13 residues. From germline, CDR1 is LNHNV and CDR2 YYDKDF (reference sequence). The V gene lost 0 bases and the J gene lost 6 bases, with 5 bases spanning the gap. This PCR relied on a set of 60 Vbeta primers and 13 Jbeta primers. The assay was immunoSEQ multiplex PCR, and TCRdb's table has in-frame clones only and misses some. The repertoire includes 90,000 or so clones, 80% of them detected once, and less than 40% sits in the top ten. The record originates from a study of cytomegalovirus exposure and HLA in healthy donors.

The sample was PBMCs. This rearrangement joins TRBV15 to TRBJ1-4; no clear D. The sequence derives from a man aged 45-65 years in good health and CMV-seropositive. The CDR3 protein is CATSRDQDEKLFF. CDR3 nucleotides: TGTGCCACCAGCAGAGATCAGGATGAAAAACTGTTTTTT.